This T cell receptor (beta chain) came from a study of blood T cells in healthy people across ages. Study findings and constraints: Percentage of naive T cells showed a strong correlation with TCR beta diversity.

V was cut by 5 bases and J by 4 bases, with 15 bases left in between. The CDR3 is made up of 13 amino acids. Germline loops: CDR1 SQVTM, CDR2 ANQGSEA. PBMCs numbering at least 7 million were isolated per sample. Alongside a J-beta primer mix, a sample-barcoded 5' primer served in a second PCR lasting about 7 to 11 cycles. TCRdb re-called the 5' RACE reads with MiXCR, one entry per CDR3 protein. In the table there are roughly 790,000 distinct CDR3 sequences, approximately 43% of which are singletons. The table lists this clonotype with a few counts. Its antigen is as yet unknown. Sequenced: blood. The receptor comes from a woman aged 55-75 years in good health. The rearrangement joins TRBV29-1 to TRBJ2-7; TRBD1 or TRBD2 may be the D gene (6 bases each). CDR3 sequence (DNA): TGCAGCGTTAAGGGGGACTTGATATACGAGCAGTACTTC. Amino acids: CSVKGDLIYEQYF.